The sequence of this T cell receptor (beta chain) was determined in a study of T cells in Graves' hyperthyroidism and ophthalmopathy. Under 12 ml fresh peripheral blood yielded the PBMCs. Per the germline V gene, CDR1 is DFQATT and CDR2 is SNEGSKA (reference sequence). V shed 0 bases and J shed 3 bases, with 14 bases lying between them. This CDR3 has 15 amino acids. Using RNA transcripts as the source, TCR beta CDR3 regions were amplified. A first-round RT-PCR of the TCR CDR3 used the HTBI primer set. One entry per CDR3 protein results from TCRdb running MiXCR on the multiplex PCR reads. The data contain 250,000 or so distinct CDR3 sequences, roughly 15% of them singletons. In its sample, this clonotype was seen many times.

The source material was blood. The clonotype originates from a woman aged 45-65 years with Graves' hyperthyroidism that later progressed to Graves' ophthalmopathy. The V call is TRBV20-1, the J call TRBJ1-1; D possibly corresponds to TRBD1 (5 bases). Here the CDR3 DNA reads TGCAGTGCTAGAGATCCGCGGGGCGCGGACACTGAAGCTTTCTTT. Amino acids: CSARDPRGADTEAFF.